This TCR beta chain is from a study of blood T cell repertoires in COVID-19. Study at large: Samples representing acute and convalescent COVID-19 were sourced from the United States, Italy and Spain. PBMCs, B-cell-depleted T cells, or T cells were the source of the cDNA or gDNA that made up the material.

This CDR3 comprises 14 residues. The V and J ends lost 4 bases and 0 bases respectively, with 10 bases between them. Germline CDR1 is SGHRS and CDR2 is YFSETQ. Generated by immunoSEQ multiplex PCR, the TCRdb table keeps only in-frame clones and is missing some. This sample has 150,000 to 200,000 clones, with approximately 92% found just once. Specimen: peripheral blood. The gene calls are TRBV5-1 and TRBJ1-1; the D gene is possibly TRBD1 (5 bases). The source is a man aged 50 to 59 with acute or convalescent COVID-19. The CDR3 region is CASSISRVNTEAFF. The CDR3 nucleotides are TGCGCCAGCAGCATTTCCAGGGTGAACACTGAAGCTTTCTTT.